This paragraph covers one T cell receptor (beta chain) sequence. Its antigen remains unknown. Researchers ran the PCR with 60 Vbeta and 13 Jbeta primers. Data came from immunoSEQ multiplex PCR; TCRdb stores just in-frame clones and leaves some out. The sample gives under 200,000 clones, over 75% of which show up once; about 0.5% is in the top ten. The data are from a study of cytomegalovirus exposure and HLA in healthy donors. Study background: For the approximately 400 genotyped donors, 81% fell within the Caucasian-associated ancestry cluster.

With 5 bases removed from V and 5 bases from J, the gap between germline ends came to 18 bases. The CDR3 has 15 amino acids. Germline V gene sequence: CDR1 MDHEN, CDR2 SYDVKM. General study points: Through in vitro validation, a few CMV-associated chains were shown to be specific for CMV antigens. A reported reduction in N-insertions relative to the roughly 670-donor mean was seen in an Asian-associated ancestry cluster in a later analysis. V- and J-gene trimming in TCR beta was tied to a missense DCLRE1C variant by an analysis performed later.

Sequenced: PBMCs. The sequence derives from a woman between 45 and 60 years old in good health and CMV-seronegative. The J gene is TRBJ1-1, the V gene TRBV28; TRBD1 is a possible D gene (6 bases). The CDR3 nucleotides are TGTGCCAGCAGTCCCCCTCCGGGGGGCTGGACTGAAGCTTTCTTT. Amino acids: CASSPPPGGWTEAFF.